The next 5 T cell receptor beta chains were all read from a single sample in a study of graft-versus-host responses after intestinal transplantation. No antigen has been identified for these receptors. Some clones are missing from TCRdb's copy, which holds only in-frame ones; the method was immunoSEQ multiplex PCR. The sample holds about 100,000 clones, roughly 90% seen once. The starting material was unstimulated CD4+ T cells sorted from spleen or lymph node cells, obtained before transplant. These receptors were collected from a human donor who was the organ donor for an intestinal transplant.

There are a few counts of this clone. This chain connects TRBV7-3 to TRBJ2-2, with D uncertain. The V end was cut by 2 bases, the J end by 6 bases, with 7 bases between. CDR1 is SGHTA and CDR2 is FQGTGA in the germline V gene. The CDR3 runs 13 residues. CDR3 DNA: TGTGCCAGCAGCTTAGGGGTTGCCGGGGAGCTGTTTTTT. This translates into CASSLGVAGELFF.

This clone was found once. V is TRBV14 and J is TRBJ1-6; D perhaps matches TRBD1 (6 bases). This CDR3 is 15 amino acids long. The V and J ends lost 1 base and 13 bases respectively, with 17 bases between them. Germline assignment: CDR1 SGHDN and CDR2 FVKESK. CDR3 sequence: CASSQGKNRVAPLHF. Here the CDR3 DNA reads TGTGCCAGCAGCCAAGGCAAGAACAGGGTCGCTCCCCTCCACTTT.

The CDR3 nucleotides are TGTGCCAGCTCCTTGGAGGGTGAGGGCTATGGCTACACCTTC. This gives the protein CASSLEGEGYGYTF. This chain joins TRBV18 and TRBJ1-2; D call uncertain. This CDR3 has 14 residues. The V gene lost 6 bases and the J gene lost 4 bases, with 15 bases spanning the gap. Looked up from germline, CDR1 is KGHSH and CDR2 is LQKENI.

The chain employs TRBV14 and TRBJ2-1; a weak D match, TRBD1 (5 bases). V gave up 1 base and J gave up 7 bases, with 11 bases separating them. CDR1 SGHDN and CDR2 FVKESK come from the germline V gene. This CDR3 region has 14 residues. The CDR3 loop is CASSQVLRANEQFF. Written as DNA, the CDR3 is TGTGCCAGCAGCCAAGTTCTCAGGGCGAATGAGCAGTTCTTC.

For the CDR3, the DNA is TGTGCCAGCAGCCCGGGTTCGAACACTGAAGCTTTCTTT. Protein sequence: CASSPGSNTEAFF. The genes are TRBV7-3 and TRBJ1-1; D not resolved. The V gene lost 5 bases and the J gene lost 1 base, with 8 bases spanning the gap. The CDR3 loop spans 13 amino acids. Germline V gives CDR1 SGHTA, CDR2 FQGTGA.